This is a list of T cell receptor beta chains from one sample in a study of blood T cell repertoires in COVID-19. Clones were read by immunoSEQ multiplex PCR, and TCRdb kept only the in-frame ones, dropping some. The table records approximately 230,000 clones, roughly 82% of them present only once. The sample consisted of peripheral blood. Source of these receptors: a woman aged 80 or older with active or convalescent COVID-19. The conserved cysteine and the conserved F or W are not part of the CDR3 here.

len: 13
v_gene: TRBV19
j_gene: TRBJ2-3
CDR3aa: ASSPAGGRTDTQY

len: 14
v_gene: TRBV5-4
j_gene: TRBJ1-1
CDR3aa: ASSPGSRQKNTEAF

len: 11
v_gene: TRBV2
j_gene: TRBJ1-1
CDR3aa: ASTTEMNTEAF

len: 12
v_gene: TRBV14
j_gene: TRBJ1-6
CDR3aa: ASSQTGEHSPLH

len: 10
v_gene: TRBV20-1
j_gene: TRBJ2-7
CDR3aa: SASYISYEQY

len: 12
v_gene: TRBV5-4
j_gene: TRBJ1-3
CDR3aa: ASSLGTFGNTIY

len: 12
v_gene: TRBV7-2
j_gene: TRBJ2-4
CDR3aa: ASATGTAKNIQY

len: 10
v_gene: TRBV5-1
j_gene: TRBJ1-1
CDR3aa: ASSEGVTEAF

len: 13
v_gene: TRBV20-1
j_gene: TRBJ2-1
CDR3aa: SASKGGNSERGQF

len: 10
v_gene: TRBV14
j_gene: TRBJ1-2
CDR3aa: ASSRLRDGYT

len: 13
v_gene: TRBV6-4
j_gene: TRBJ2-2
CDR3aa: ASSAQGGNTGELF

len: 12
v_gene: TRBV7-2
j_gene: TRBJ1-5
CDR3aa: ASSGQGAIQPQH

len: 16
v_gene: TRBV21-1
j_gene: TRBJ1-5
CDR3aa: ASNLTGTRGICNQPQH

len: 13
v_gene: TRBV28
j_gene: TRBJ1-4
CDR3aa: ASSPPGVTNEKLF

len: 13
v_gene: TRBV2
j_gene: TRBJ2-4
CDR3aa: ASSVEMAGTGAGY

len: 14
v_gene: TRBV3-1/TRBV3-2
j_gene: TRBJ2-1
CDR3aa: ASSQVTSGLGGEQF

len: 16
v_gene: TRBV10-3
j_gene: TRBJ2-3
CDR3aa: AIILTGLAGGSTDTQY

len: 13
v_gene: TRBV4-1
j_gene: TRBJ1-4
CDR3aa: ASSQDRVTNEKLF

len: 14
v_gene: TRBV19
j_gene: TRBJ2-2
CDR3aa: ASSIPRVQGTGELF

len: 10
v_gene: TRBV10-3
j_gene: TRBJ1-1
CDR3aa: AISDGQSEAF

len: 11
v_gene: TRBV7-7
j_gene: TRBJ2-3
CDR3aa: ASSLVQENPQY

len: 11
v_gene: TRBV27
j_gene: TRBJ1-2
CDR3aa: ASSLRQSYGYT

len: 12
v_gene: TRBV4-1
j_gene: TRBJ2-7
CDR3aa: ASSQDTGTYEQY

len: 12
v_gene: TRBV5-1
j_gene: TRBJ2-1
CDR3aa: ASSLEQVYDEQF

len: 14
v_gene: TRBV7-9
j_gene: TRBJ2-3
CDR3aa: ASSSNRLALTDTQY

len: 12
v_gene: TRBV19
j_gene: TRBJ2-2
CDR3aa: ASSTTGYTGELF

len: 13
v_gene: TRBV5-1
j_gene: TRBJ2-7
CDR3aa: ASSPQAGVFYEQY

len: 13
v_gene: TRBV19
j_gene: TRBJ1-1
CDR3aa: ASSGGGSWNTEAF

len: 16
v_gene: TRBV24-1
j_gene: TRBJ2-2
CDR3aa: ATSDPSSGGAHTGELF

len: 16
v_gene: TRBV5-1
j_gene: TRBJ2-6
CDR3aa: ASSPRTVRLSGANVLT

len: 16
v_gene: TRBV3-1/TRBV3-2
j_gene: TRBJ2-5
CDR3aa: ASSPNSRRRSDRASQY

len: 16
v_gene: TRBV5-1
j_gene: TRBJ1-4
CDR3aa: ASSRAGALRGANEKLF

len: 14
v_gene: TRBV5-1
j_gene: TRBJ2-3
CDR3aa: ASSLGSSGSTDTQY

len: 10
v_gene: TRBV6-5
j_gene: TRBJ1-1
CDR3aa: ASHGQEIVAF

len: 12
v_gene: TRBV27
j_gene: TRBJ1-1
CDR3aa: ASSHLTGGIEAF

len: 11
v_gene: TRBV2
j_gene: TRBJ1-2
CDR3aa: ASSSWTAGGYT

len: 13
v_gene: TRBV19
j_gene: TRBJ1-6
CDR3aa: ASSTTGLNNSPLH

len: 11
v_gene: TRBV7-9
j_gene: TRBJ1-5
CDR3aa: ASSLDNYQPQH

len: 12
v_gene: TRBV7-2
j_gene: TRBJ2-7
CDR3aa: ASSLTRASYEQY

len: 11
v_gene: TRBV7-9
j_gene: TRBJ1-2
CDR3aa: ASARGTGYGYT

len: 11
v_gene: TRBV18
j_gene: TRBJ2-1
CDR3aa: ASSADRVNEQF

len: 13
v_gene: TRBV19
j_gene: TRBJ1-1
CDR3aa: ASSRGDILNTEAF